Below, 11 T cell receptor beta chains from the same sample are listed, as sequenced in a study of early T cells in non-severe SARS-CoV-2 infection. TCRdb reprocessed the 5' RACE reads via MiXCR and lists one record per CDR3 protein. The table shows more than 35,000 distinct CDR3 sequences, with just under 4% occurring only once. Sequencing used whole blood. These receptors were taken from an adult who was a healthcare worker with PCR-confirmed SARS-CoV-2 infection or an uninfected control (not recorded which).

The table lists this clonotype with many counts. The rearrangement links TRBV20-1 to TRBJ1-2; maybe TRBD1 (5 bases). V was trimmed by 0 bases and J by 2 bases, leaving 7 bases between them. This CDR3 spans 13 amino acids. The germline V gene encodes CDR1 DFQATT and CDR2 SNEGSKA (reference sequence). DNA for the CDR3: TGCAGTGCTAGAGACAGGGTCAACTATGGCTACACCTTC. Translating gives CSARDRVNYGYTF.

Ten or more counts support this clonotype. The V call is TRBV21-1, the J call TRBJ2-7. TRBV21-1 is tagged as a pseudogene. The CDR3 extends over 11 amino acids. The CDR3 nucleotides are TGTGCCAGCAGCAAAGCGTACGAGCAGTACGTC. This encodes CASSKAYEQYV.

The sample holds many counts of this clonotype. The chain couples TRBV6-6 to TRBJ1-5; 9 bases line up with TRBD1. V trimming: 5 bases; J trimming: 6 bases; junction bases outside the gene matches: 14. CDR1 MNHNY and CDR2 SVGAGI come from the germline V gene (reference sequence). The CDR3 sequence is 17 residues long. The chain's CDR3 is CASSKRPGTGFGQPQHF. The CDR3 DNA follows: TGTGCCAGCAGTAAACGTCCCGGGACAGGGTTTGGTCAGCCCCAGCATTTT.

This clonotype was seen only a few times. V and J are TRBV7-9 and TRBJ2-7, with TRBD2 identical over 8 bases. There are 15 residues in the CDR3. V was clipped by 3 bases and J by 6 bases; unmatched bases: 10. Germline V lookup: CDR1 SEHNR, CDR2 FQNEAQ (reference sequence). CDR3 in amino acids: CASSFLTAGAAEQYF. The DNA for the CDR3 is TGTGCCAGCAGCTTCCTTACAGCGGGAGCGGCCGAGCAGTACTTC.

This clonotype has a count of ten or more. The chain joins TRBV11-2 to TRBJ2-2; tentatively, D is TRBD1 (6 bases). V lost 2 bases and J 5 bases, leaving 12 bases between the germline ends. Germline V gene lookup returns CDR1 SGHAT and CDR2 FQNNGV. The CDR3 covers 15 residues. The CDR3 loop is CASSLSGGRTGELFF. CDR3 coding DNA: TGTGCCAGCAGCTTATCTGGGGGCAGGACCGGGGAGCTGTTTTTT.

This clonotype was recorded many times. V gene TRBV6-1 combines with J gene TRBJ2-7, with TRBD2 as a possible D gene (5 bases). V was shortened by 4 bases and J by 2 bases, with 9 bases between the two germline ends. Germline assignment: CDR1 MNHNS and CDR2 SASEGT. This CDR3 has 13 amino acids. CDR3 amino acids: CASSATGTYEQYF. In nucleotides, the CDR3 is TGTGCCAGCAGTGCAACCGGGACCTACGAGCAGTACTTC.

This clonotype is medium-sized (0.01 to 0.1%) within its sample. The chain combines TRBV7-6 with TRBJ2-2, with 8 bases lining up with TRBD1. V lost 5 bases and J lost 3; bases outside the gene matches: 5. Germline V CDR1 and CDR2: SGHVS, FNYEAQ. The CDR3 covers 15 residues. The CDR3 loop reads CASSPRQGYTGELFF. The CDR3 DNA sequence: TGTGCCAGCAGCCCCAGACAGGGGTACACCGGGGAGCTGTTTTTT.

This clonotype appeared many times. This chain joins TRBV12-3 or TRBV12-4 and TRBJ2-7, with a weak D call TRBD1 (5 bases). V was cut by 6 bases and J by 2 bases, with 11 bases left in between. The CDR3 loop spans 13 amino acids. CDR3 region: CASRIQGTYEQYF. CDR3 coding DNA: TGTGCCAGCAGAATCCAGGGAACCTACGAGCAGTACTTC.

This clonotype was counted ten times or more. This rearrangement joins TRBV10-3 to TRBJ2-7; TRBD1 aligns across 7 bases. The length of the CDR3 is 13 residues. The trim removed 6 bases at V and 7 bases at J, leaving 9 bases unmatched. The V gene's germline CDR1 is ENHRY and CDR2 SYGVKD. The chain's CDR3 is CAISRDSTREQYF. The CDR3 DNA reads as TGTGCCATCAGCCGGGACAGTACGAGGGAGCAGTACTTC.

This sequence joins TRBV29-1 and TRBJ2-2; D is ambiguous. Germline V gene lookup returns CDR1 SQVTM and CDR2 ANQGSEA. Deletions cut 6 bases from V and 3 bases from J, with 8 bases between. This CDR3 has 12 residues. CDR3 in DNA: TGCAGCGTCTCTAGTTACACCGGGGAGCTGTTTTTT. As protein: CSVSSYTGELFF.

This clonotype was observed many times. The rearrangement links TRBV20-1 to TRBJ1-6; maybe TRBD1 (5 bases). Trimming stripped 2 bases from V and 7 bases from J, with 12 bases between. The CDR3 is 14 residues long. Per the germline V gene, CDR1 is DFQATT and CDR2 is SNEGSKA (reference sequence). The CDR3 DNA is TGCAGTGCTAGATTTGGGACGGAGAATTCACCCCTCCACTTT. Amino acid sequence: CSARFGTENSPLHF.